This passage covers 29 T cell receptor beta chains from one sample sequenced in a study of blood T cell repertoires in COVID-19. The method was immunoSEQ multiplex PCR; TCRdb's version includes in-frame clones alone and lacks a portion of them. The sample holds hundreds of thousands of clones, 70% to 90% seen once. Input material: PBMCs or T cells enriched from blood (not recorded which). These receptors were collected from a woman between 40 and 55 years old with acute COVID-19.

The rearrangement links TRBV9 to TRBJ1-1, with TRBD1 as a possible D gene (5 bases). Germline V gives CDR1 SGDLS, CDR2 YYNGEE. CDR3 size: 15 residues. V gave up 3 bases and J gave up 1 base, with 13 bases separating them. This CDR3 is CASSAEGGANTEAFF. The CDR3, as DNA: TGTGCCAGCAGCGCCGAGGGAGGGGCGAACACTGAAGCTTTCTTT.

V usage is TRBV7-2 and J usage is TRBJ1-5; D ambiguous. Germline CDR1 SGHTA, CDR2 FQGNSA. Deletions cut 5 bases from V and 8 bases from J, with 16 bases between. The CDR3 has 14 residues. The CDR3 loop reads CASSLQVGREPQHF. In DNA, the CDR3 is TGTGCCAGCAGCCTCCAAGTGGGGAGGGAGCCCCAGCATTTT.

The rearrangement joins TRBV28 to TRBJ1-3; 10 bases line up with TRBD1. The V gene end was trimmed by 3 bases and the J gene end by 6 bases; junction bases not matched to a gene: 5. Per germline, CDR1 MDHEN and CDR2 SYDVKM. This CDR3 has 15 residues. The CDR3 is CASSFPGTGVNTIYF. CDR3 nucleotide sequence: TGTGCCAGCAGTTTCCCCGGGACAGGGGTAAACACCATATATTTT.

The chain carries TRBV30 and TRBJ1-5, with 8 bases fitting TRBD1. Germline CDR1 is GTSNPN and CDR2 is SVGIG (reference sequence). The CDR3 runs 15 residues. With 3 bases clipped from V and 4 bases from J, the junction kept 8 bases outside the gene matches. The CDR3, as DNA: TGTGCCTGGAGCGTACAGGGGGATCGGAATCAGCCCCAGCATTTT. Translating it yields CAWSVQGDRNQPQHF.

The J gene is TRBJ2-7, the V gene TRBV15; D unclear. CDR3 length: 13 residues. CDR1 is LNHNV, CDR2 YYDKDF, per germline (reference sequence). V gave up 3 bases and J gave up 5 bases, with 11 bases separating them. CDR3 bases: TGTGCCACCAGCAGCGGCGTAGCCCACGAGCAGTACTTC. Amino acids: CATSSGVAHEQYF. The full variable domain, with the rest looked up from reference TRBV15 and TRBJ2-7, is DAMVIQNPRYQVTQFGKPVTLSCSQTLNHNVMYWYQQKSSQAPKLLFHYYDKDFNNEADTPDNFQSRRPNTSFCFLDIRSPGLGDTAMYLCATSSGVAHEQYFGPGTRLTVT.

The rearrangement joins TRBV29-1 to TRBJ2-7; weak D call: TRBD2 (5 bases). CDR3 length: 14 amino acids. The germline gives CDR1 SQVTM, CDR2 ANQGSEA. Trimming took off 4 bases at V and 2 bases at J, with 15 bases between the two ends. The CDR3 region is CSVVSGNGAYEQYF. CDR3 coding DNA: TGCAGCGTTGTTTCCGGGAACGGAGCCTACGAGCAGTACTTC.

The chain has TRBV5-4 and TRBJ1-2; perhaps TRBD1 as D (6 bases). V was cut by 2 bases and J by 4 bases, with 18 bases left in between. CDR3 length: 16 residues. The V gene's germline CDR1 is SGHNT and CDR2 YYREEE (reference sequence). The CDR3 loop reads CASSLSGTSSGYGYTF. CDR3 in DNA: TGTGCCAGCAGCTTATCCGGGACAAGCTCCGGCTATGGCTACACCTTC.

V and J are TRBV7-3 and TRBJ2-3; 8 bases align to TRBD2. Germline-derived CDR1 and CDR2 are SGHTA and FQGTGA. Trimming cost V 5 bases and J 4 bases; bases outside gene matches: 11. The CDR3 has 16 amino acids. The CDR3 bases are TGTGCCAGCAGCCTAGAGGGGCGGGAGGTCGCAGATACGCAGTATTTT. It specifies CASSLEGREVADTQYF.

J is TRBJ2-7 and V is TRBV5-1; 9 bases align to TRBD1. V was pared by 1 base and J by 3 bases, with 5 bases of the junction left unmatched. CDR1 and CDR2 from the germline V gene are SGHRS and YFSETQ. CDR3 length: 15 amino acids. CDR3 region: CASSLFGTGNYEQYF. The CDR3 region has the DNA TGCGCCAGCAGCTTGTTTGGGACAGGGAACTACGAGCAGTACTTC. Full variable domain (rest looked up from reference TRBV5-1 and TRBJ2-7): KAGVTQTPRYLIKTRGQQVTLSCSPISGHRSVSWYQQTPGQGLQFLFEYFSETQRNKGNFPGRFSGRQFSNSRSEMNVSTLELGDSALYLCASSLFGTGNYEQYFGPGTRLTVT.

The chain carries TRBV29-1 and TRBJ1-1; no definite D call. The CDR3 covers 13 residues. The V and J ends lost 3 bases and 2 bases respectively, with 10 bases between them. Looked up from germline, CDR1 is SQVTM and CDR2 is ANQGSEA. CDR3 protein: CSVDIQANTEAFF. CDR3 nucleotides: TGCAGCGTTGACATCCAGGCTAACACTGAAGCTTTCTTT. The variable domain in full, with the rest retrieved from reference TRBV29-1 and TRBJ1-1, is SAVISQKPSRDICQRGTSLTIQCQVDSQVTMMFWYRQQPGQSLTLIATANQGSEATYESGFVIDKFPISRPNLTFSTLTVSNMSPEDSSIYLCSVDIQANTEAFFGQGTRLTVV.

CDR3 coding DNA: TGTGCCAGCAGCGCCACCGGGACAGGCTCCTACGAGCAGTACTTC. The encoded protein is CASSATGTGSYEQYF. The V and J genes are TRBV6-5 and TRBJ2-7, with TRBD1 matching 8 bases. The CDR3 spans 15 residues. V was pared by 6 bases and J by 0 bases, with 7 bases of the junction left unmatched. Germline CDR1 reads MNHEY; CDR2 reads SVGAGI.

The chain recombines TRBV18 with TRBJ2-7; D ambiguous. CDR1 and CDR2 (germline): KGHSH, LQKENI. The CDR3 has 12 residues. With 8 bases removed from V and 3 bases from J, the gap between germline ends came to 11 bases. The CDR3 nucleotides read TGTGCCAGCGCCAACAGTCGCTACGAGCAGTACTTC. Its translation: CASANSRYEQYF.

J is TRBJ1-5 and V is TRBV7-8; 8 bases fit TRBD1. The CDR3 runs to 15 residues. Per the germline V gene, CDR1 is SGHVS and CDR2 is FQNEAQ. Trimming took 0 bases from V and 9 from J; bases not matched to a gene: 7. CDR3 sequence reads: CASSLASDRVRPQHF. The CDR3 DNA follows: TGTGCCAGCAGCTTAGCTTCGGACAGGGTACGGCCCCAGCATTTT.

The J gene is TRBJ2-7, the V gene TRBV11-2; 7 bases are shared with TRBD1. Per germline, CDR1 SGHAT and CDR2 FQNNGV. V lost 5 bases and J lost 4; bases outside the gene matches: 8. CDR3 length equals 14 residues. The CDR3 loop reads CASSIDTGVYEQYF. In DNA, the CDR3 is TGTGCCAGCAGCATCGACACAGGGGTTTACGAGCAGTACTTC.

The rearrangement uses TRBV5-4 and TRBJ2-3; weak D call: TRBD1 (6 bases). The CDR3 spans 16 residues. V was clipped by 4 bases and J by 0 bases, with 15 bases between them. Germline V lookup: CDR1 SGHNT, CDR2 YYREEE (reference sequence). The chain's CDR3 is CASSNAGTPSTDTQYF. As DNA, the CDR3 is TGTGCCAGCAGCAATGCCGGGACACCGAGCACAGATACGCAGTATTTT.

This clone was observed a handful of times. The chain employs TRBV6-5 and TRBJ1-2; TRBD1 matches 8 bases. Germline V lookup: CDR1 MNHEY, CDR2 SVGAGI. The V segment lost 0 bases and the J segment 7 bases; nucleotides outside the gene matches: 7. The CDR3 totals 15 residues. This CDR3 is CASSYSQGAVAGYTF. CDR3 nucleotide sequence: TGTGCCAGCAGTTACTCGCAGGGGGCGGTGGCTGGCTACACCTTC.

The rearrangement joins TRBV6-5 to TRBJ1-2, with 7 bases matching TRBD1. The ends lost 5 bases at V and 5 bases at J; junction bases unmatched: 8. Germline V gene lookup returns CDR1 MNHEY and CDR2 SVGAGI. This CDR3 contains 14 residues. The CDR3 DNA reads TGTGCCAGCAGTCCCCCGGGACAGATTTATGGCTACACCTTC. It codes for CASSPPGQIYGYTF.

The gene calls are TRBV30 and TRBJ1-4; D gene unclear. Germline V lookup: CDR1 GTSNPN, CDR2 SVGIG (reference sequence). The ends were cut back, 1 base at V and 10 bases at J, with 13 bases in the middle. This CDR3 comprises 13 residues. The CDR3 spells CAWSGGGAGKLFF. The CDR3 region has the DNA TGTGCCTGGAGTGGCGGCGGTGCCGGAAAACTGTTTTTT. Full variable domain (remainder filled in from reference TRBV30 and TRBJ1-4): SQTIHQWPATLVQPVGSPLSLECTVEGTSNPNLYWYRQAAGRGLQLLFYSVGIGQISSEVPQNLSASRPQDRQFILSSKKLLLSDSGFYLCAWSGGGAGKLFFGSGTQLSVL.

CDR3 in DNA: TGTGCCAGCAGTCGCCCGACAGGGGGTTCCTACGAGCAGTACTTC. This sequence encodes CASSRPTGGSYEQYF. The J gene is TRBJ2-7, the V gene TRBV6-5, with 9 bases aligning to TRBD1. Losses at the gene ends were 5 bases for V and 1 base for J; bases not matched to a gene: 6. Germline lookup yields CDR1 MNHEY and CDR2 SVGAGI. The CDR3 sequence is 15 residues long.

This clone has only one observation. The chain couples TRBV13 to TRBJ1-5; no firm D call. Germline V gene lookup returns CDR1 PRHDT and CDR2 FYEKMQ (reference sequence). The CDR3 totals 13 residues. V was pared by 5 bases and J by 7 bases, with 12 bases between. The CDR3 loop reads CASSPRLRQPQHF. The DNA of the CDR3 is TGTGCCAGCAGCCCACGACTTAGGCAGCCCCAGCATTTT.

Comment on this clone: Other DNA sequences within the sample encode an identical CDR3. V is TRBV28 and J is TRBJ1-2; D uncertain. Trimming took 5 bases from V and 3 from J, leaving 7 bases between them. The CDR3 covers 12 residues. Germline V gives CDR1 MDHEN, CDR2 SYDVKM. The CDR3 sequence: CASSPGDYGYTF. For the CDR3, the DNA is TGTGCCAGCAGTCCCGGGGACTATGGCTACACCTTC.

The genes are TRBV24-1 and TRBJ2-2, with 8 bases that match TRBD1. The V and J ends lost 5 bases and 6 bases, in that order; junction bases with no gene match: 7. Germline V lookup: CDR1 KGHDR, CDR2 SFDVKD. The CDR3 sequence is 15 residues long. The DNA of the CDR3 is TGTGCCACCAGTGGTTTAGCAGGGGGCTCCGGGGAGCTGTTTTTT. Amino acid sequence: CATSGLAGGSGELFF.

This clone was counted a single time. V and J are TRBV3-1 (or the pseudogene TRBV3-2) and TRBJ2-1; TRBD2 agrees at 11 bases. Germline assignment: CDR1 LGHDT and CDR2 YNNKEL (reference sequence). This CDR3 is 18 amino acids long. The ends lost 6 bases at V and 5 bases at J; junction bases unmatched: 15. The DNA of the CDR3 is TGTGCCAGCAGTCCACCCACTTTACTAGCGGGGGTCCACAATGAGCAGTTCTTC. Translated, it gives CASSPPTLLAGVHNEQFF.

V gene TRBV18 combines with J gene TRBJ1-1; D perhaps matches TRBD1 (5 bases). Trimming cost V 3 bases and J 4 bases, with 12 bases left between them. Looked up from germline, CDR1 is KGHSH and CDR2 is LQKENI. The CDR3 runs to 14 residues. CDR3 protein: CASSPSGKGTEAFF. The CDR3 region has the DNA TGTGCCAGCTCACCTTCAGGGAAAGGCACTGAAGCTTTCTTT.

This chain joins TRBV2 and TRBJ1-1; 8 nucleotides agree with TRBD1. The CDR3 extends over 12 amino acids. J gave up 11 bases and V 6 bases, and 8 bases lay outside the gene matches. CDR1 is SNHLY and CDR2 is FYNNEI in the germline V gene. Here the CDR3 DNA reads TGTGCCAGCAGGGATGACGACAGGGGTGCTTTCTTT. Protein sequence: CASRDDDRGAFF.

V is TRBV4-1 and J is TRBJ1-3; maybe TRBD1 (5 bases). Germline-derived CDR1 and CDR2 are MGHRA and YSYEKL. Trimming left V 0 bases short and J 0 bases short, with 21 bases between. The CDR3 runs 20 residues. The CDR3 region is CASSQEVSGQVATSGNTIYF. CDR3 nucleotides: TGCGCCAGCAGCCAAGAAGTGTCAGGGCAGGTCGCCACCTCTGGAAACACCATATATTTT.

The rearrangement uses TRBV28 and TRBJ2-7, with a weak D call TRBD1 (6 bases). The V end was cut by 4 bases, the J end by 0 bases, with 13 bases between. Germline V gene data show CDR1 as MDHEN and CDR2 as SYDVKM. The length of the CDR3 is 15 residues. The CDR3 DNA sequence: TGTGCCAGCAGTTGGGTGGGGGCGCTCTCCTACGAGCAGTACTTC. Encoded protein: CASSWVGALSYEQYF.

The chain joins TRBV11-3 to TRBJ2-1, with D perhaps matching TRBD2 (6 bases). Germline V gene sequence: CDR1 SGHNT, CDR2 YENEEA. This CDR3 is 17 amino acids long. V was shortened by 0 bases and J by 0 bases, with 12 bases between the two germline ends. The CDR3 region has the DNA TGTGCCAGCAGCTTAGATGGCGGGGTGAGCTCCTACAATGAGCAGTTCTTC. Its protein product is CASSLDGGVSSYNEQFF.

The V gene is TRBV5-1, the J gene TRBJ1-5; weak D call: TRBD1 (6 bases). The CDR3 length is 15 residues. Trimming cost V 4 bases and J 6 bases, with 17 bases left between them. From germline, CDR1 is SGHRS and CDR2 YFSETQ. The CDR3 loop is CASSPRPTGTQPQHF. Here the CDR3 DNA reads TGCGCCAGCAGCCCACGACCAACAGGGACTCAGCCCCAGCATTTT.